This entry features one TCR beta chain sequence. The data are from a study of tumor and adjacent non-tumor tissue in lung cancer. Germline CDR1 is MNHEY and CDR2 is SVGAGI. Trimming removed 9 bases at V and 6 bases at J, with 15 bases between. The CDR3 runs 12 residues. Three rounds of nested PCR, following a modified ARM-PCR protocol, produced the TCRbeta library. Each CDR3 protein is one row after TCRdb ran MiXCR on the multiplex PCR reads. The table lists 120,000 or so distinct CDR3 sequences, 60% to 70% of them singletons. The template was RNA from unsorted bulk tissue. Material for sequencing was lung tumor tissue. This sequence was found in a man aged 25 to 40 with non-small cell lung cancer. The chain employs TRBV6-5 and TRBJ2-7; D possibly uses TRBD1 or TRBD2 (5 bases each). The CDR3 sequence is CARSGGRGEQYF. DNA of the CDR3: TGTGCCAGGAGTGGGGGTAGGGGCGAGCAGTACTTC.